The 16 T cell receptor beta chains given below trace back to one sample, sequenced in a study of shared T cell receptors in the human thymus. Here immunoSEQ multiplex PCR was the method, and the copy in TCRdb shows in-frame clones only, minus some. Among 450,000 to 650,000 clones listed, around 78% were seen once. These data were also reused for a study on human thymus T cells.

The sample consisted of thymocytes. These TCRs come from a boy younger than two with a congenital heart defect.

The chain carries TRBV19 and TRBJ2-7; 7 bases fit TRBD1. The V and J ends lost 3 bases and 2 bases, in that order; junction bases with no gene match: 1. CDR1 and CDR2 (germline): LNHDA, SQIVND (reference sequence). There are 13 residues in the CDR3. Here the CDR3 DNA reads TGTGCCAGTAGTATCCAGGGGGCCTACGAGCAGTACTTC. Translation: CASSIQGAYEQYF.

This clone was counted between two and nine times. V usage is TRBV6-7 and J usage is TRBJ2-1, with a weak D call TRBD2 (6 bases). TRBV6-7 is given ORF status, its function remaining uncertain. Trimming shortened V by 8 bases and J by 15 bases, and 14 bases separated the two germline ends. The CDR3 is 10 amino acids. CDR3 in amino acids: CASLGRPGFF. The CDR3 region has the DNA TGTGCCAGCCTAGGGAGGCCGGGGTTCTTC.

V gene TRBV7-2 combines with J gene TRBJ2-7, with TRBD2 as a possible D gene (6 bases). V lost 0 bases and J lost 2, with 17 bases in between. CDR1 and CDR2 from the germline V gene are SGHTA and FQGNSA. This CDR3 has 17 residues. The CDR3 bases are TGTGCCAGCAGCTTAGCGCCCGGGGGAGAGCCTCCCTACGAGCAGTACTTC. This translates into CASSLAPGGEPPYEQYF.

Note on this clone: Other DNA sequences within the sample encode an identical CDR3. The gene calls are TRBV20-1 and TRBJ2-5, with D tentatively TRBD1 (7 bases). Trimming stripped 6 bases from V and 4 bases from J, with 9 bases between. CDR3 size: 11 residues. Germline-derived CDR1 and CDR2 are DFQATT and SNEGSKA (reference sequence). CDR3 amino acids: CSARDRETQYF. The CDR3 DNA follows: TGCAGTGCGCGGGACAGAGAGACCCAGTACTTC.

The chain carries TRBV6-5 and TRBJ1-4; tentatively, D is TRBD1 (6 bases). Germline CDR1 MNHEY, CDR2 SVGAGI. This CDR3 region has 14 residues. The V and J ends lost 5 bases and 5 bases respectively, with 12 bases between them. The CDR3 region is CASSPGGPNEKLFF. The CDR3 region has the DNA TGTGCCAGCAGTCCCGGGGGGCCCAATGAAAAACTGTTTTTT.

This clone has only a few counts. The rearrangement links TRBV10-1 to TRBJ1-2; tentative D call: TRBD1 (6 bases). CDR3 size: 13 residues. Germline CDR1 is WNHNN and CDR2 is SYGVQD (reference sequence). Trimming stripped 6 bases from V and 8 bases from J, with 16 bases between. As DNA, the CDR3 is TGCGCCAGCAGAGTCGACAGGAGGAGAGGCTACACCTTC. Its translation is CASRVDRRRGYTF.

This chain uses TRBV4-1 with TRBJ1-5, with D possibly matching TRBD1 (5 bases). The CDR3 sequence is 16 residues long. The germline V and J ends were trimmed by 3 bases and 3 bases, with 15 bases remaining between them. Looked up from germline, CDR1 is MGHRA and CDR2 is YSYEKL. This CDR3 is CASSQAPGVNNQPQHF. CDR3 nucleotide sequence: TGCGCCAGCAGCCAGGCCCCGGGGGTGAACAATCAGCCCCAGCATTTT.

As DNA, the CDR3 is TGCGCCAGCAGCTTCGGACAGGCTTTCTCTGGAAACACCATATATTTT. Protein sequence: CASSFGQAFSGNTIYF. The chain combines TRBV5-1 with TRBJ1-3, with TRBD1 identical over 7 bases. The CDR3 length is 16 residues. Germline CDR1 is SGHRS and CDR2 is YFSETQ. V gave up 2 bases and J gave up 0 bases; unmatched junction bases: 5. Variable domain in full (rest from reference TRBV5-1 and TRBJ1-3): KAGVTQTPRYLIKTRGQQVTLSCSPISGHRSVSWYQQTPGQGLQFLFEYFSETQRNKGNFPGRFSGRQFSNSRSEMNVSTLELGDSALYLCASSFGQAFSGNTIYFGEGSWLTVV.

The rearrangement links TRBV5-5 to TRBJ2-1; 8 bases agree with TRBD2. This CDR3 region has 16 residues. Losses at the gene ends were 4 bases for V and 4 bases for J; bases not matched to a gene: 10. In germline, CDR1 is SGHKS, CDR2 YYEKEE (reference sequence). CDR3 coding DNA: TGTGCCAGCAGCCTCAAACTAGCGGAGACGTACAATGAGCAGTTCTTC. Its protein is CASSLKLAETYNEQFF.

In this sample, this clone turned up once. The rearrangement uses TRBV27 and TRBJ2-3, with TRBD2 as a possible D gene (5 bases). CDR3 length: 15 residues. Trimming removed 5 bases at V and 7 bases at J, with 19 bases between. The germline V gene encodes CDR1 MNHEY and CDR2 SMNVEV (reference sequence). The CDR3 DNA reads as TGTGCCAGCAGTCTAGCCGTGGGAATAACAAATACGCAGTATTTT. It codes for CASSLAVGITNTQYF.

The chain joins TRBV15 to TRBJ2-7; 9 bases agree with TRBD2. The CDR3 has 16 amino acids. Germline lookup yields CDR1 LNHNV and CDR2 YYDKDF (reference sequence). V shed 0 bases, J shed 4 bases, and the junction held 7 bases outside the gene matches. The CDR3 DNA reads TGTGCCACCAGCAGAGATAGTCCTAGCGGGATTTACGAGCAGTACTTC. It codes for CATSRDSPSGIYEQYF.

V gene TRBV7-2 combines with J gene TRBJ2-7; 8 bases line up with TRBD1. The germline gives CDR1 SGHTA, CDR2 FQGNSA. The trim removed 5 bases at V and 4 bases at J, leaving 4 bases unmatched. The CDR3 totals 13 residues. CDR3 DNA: TGTGCCAGCAGCCCGAGACAGGGGTACGAGCAGTACTTC. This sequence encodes CASSPRQGYEQYF.

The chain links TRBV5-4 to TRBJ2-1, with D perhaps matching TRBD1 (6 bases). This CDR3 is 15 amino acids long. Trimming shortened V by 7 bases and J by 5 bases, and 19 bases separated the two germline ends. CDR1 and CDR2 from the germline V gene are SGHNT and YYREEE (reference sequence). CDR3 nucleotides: TGTGCCAGCGCCCACAGGGTGAATTCGAACAATGAGCAGTTCTTC. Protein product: CASAHRVNSNNEQFF.

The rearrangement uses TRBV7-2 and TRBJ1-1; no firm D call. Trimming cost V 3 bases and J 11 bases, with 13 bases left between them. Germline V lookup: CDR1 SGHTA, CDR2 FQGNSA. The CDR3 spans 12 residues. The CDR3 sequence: CASSLPRASAFF. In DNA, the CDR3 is TGTGCCAGCAGCTTGCCCCGGGCTAGCGCTTTCTTT.

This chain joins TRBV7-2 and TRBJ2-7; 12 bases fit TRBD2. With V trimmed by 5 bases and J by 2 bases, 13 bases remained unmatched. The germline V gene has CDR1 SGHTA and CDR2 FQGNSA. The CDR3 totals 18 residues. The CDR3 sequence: CASSARTSGKSRTYEQYF. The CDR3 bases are TGTGCCAGCAGCGCTAGGACTAGCGGGAAAAGCAGGACCTACGAGCAGTACTTC.

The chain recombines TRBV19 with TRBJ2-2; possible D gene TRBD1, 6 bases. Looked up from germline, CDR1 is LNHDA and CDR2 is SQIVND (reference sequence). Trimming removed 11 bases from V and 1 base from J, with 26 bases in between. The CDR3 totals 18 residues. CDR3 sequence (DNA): TGTGCCTCAATGAGCTCCGATCCTCGGGACATGAACACCGGGGAGCTGTTTTTT. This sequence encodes CASMSSDPRDMNTGELFF.